The 25 T cell receptor beta chains given below trace back to one sample, sequenced in a study of a mutant IDH1 vaccine in newly diagnosed glioma. As to time point: week 47, end of study. What each vaccine dose contained was 300 ug of mutant IDH1 20-mer peptide, accompanied by topical imiquimod. Repertoires were generated with immunoSEQ multiplex PCR, while TCRdb's copy carries only in-frame clones and drops some. The sample carries roughly 86,000 clones, roughly 86% recorded once. No antigen has been assigned to these receptors. The sample here was PBMCs, taken from a glioma patient whose treatment included an IDH1 peptide vaccine. These TCRs come from a woman between 45 and 60 years old with glioma.

This clone was seen a handful of times. The chain joins TRBV27 to TRBJ1-1, with D possibly matching TRBD1 (5 bases). Trimming pared 4 bases from V and 5 bases from J, leaving 14 bases between. The germline V gene has CDR1 MNHEY and CDR2 SMNVEV (reference sequence). The CDR3 contains 14 residues. The CDR3 sequence is CASSSGQWGTEAFF. CDR3 in DNA: TGTGCCAGCAGTTCAGGGCAGTGGGGTACTGAAGCTTTCTTT.

The rearrangement joins TRBV19 to TRBJ2-1; D ambiguous. CDR1 LNHDA and CDR2 SQIVND come from the germline V gene (reference sequence). V dropped 6 bases and J dropped 9 bases, with 9 bases sitting between them. The CDR3 has 11 amino acids. The DNA of the CDR3 is TGTGCCAGTAGCCGGACGCGTGAGCAGTTCTTC. This encodes CASSRTREQFF.

The chain couples TRBV2 to TRBJ2-5; D remains unclear. The V end was cut by 0 bases, the J end by 3 bases, with 2 bases between. The CDR3 consists of 12 residues. Germline CDR1 is SNHLY and CDR2 is FYNNEI. The CDR3 here is CASSEAEETQYF. For the CDR3, the DNA is TGTGCCAGCAGTGAAGCCGAAGAGACCCAGTACTTC.

CDR3 in amino acids: CASSPSTTEAFF. In DNA form, the CDR3 reads TGCGCCAGCAGCCCAAGTACCACTGAAGCTTTCTTT. The chain carries TRBV5-1 and TRBJ1-1; D is ambiguous. V lost 4 bases and J lost 4, with 8 bases in between. The CDR3 is made up of 12 amino acids. Germline lookup yields CDR1 SGHRS and CDR2 YFSETQ. Complete variable domain (other parts from reference TRBV5-1 and TRBJ1-1): KAGVTQTPRYLIKTRGQQVTLSCSPISGHRSVSWYQQTPGQGLQFLFEYFSETQRNKGNFPGRFSGRQFSNSRSEMNVSTLELGDSALYLCASSPSTTEAFFGQGTRLTVV.

The chain uses TRBV5-1 and TRBJ2-2; TRBD2 agrees at 9 bases. This CDR3 spans 16 amino acids. J lost 4 bases, V lost 4 bases, and 8 bases had no gene match. CDR1 and CDR2 from the germline V gene are SGHRS and YFSETQ. CDR3 sequence: CASSLLTSGFTGELFF. The CDR3 nucleotides are TGCGCCAGCAGCCTGCTAACTAGCGGGTTCACCGGGGAGCTGTTTTTT. The variable domain in full, with the rest retrieved from reference TRBV5-1 and TRBJ2-2, is KAGVTQTPRYLIKTRGQQVTLSCSPISGHRSVSWYQQTPGQGLQFLFEYFSETQRNKGNFPGRFSGRQFSNSRSEMNVSTLELGDSALYLCASSLLTSGFTGELFFGEGSRLTVL.

The chain links TRBV30 to TRBJ2-1; possibly TRBD2 for D (6 bases). The V and J ends lost 3 bases and 6 bases respectively, with 18 bases between them. The germline CDR1 and CDR2 sequences are GTSNPN and SVGIG (reference sequence). This CDR3 region has 15 residues. Written as DNA, the CDR3 is TGTGCCTGGAGACCTAGGACTACCCTCATCAATGAGCAGTTCTTC. It specifies CAWRPRTTLINEQFF.

This chain uses TRBV29-1 with TRBJ2-5; a possible D gene is TRBD2 (7 bases). This CDR3 is built from 14 residues. The V and J ends lost 7 bases and 5 bases respectively, with 20 bases between them. The germline V gene has CDR1 SQVTM and CDR2 ANQGSEA. The CDR3 here is CSGGGATGWETQYF. The CDR3 DNA reads as TGCAGCGGGGGAGGGGCAACAGGGTGGGAGACCCAGTACTTC.

This clone was recorded a few times. The V call is TRBV15, the J call TRBJ2-1; D might be TRBD1 (6 bases). Trimming removed 1 base from V and 8 bases from J, with 12 bases in between. Germline V gene lookup returns CDR1 LNHNV and CDR2 YYDKDF (reference sequence). This CDR3 is built from 14 residues. This chain's CDR3 is CATSRGGGSDEQFF. DNA of the CDR3: TGTGCCACCAGCAGAGGAGGGGGTAGCGATGAGCAGTTCTTC.

The rearrangement uses TRBV30 and TRBJ1-1; no clear D. The CDR3 totals 13 residues. Trimming removed 2 bases at V and 1 base at J, with 8 bases between. The germline gives CDR1 GTSNPN, CDR2 SVGIG (reference sequence). The CDR3 DNA reads TGTGCCTGGAGTCGAGGTCCGAACACTGAAGCTTTCTTT. Translation gives CAWSRGPNTEAFF.

The chain has TRBV30 and TRBJ2-7; 7 positions match TRBD1. CDR1 is GTSNPN, CDR2 SVGIG, per germline (reference sequence). The V and J ends lost 0 bases and 5 bases, in that order; junction bases with no gene match: 1. The CDR3 sequence is 12 residues long. The CDR3 sequence is CAWSVQGNEQYF. The CDR3 region has the DNA TGTGCCTGGAGTGTACAGGGGAACGAGCAGTACTTC.

This clone was detected a few times. The same CDR3 arises from other DNA sequences in this sample as well. J is TRBJ1-3 and V is TRBV30; D gene unclear. Germline V gives CDR1 GTSNPN, CDR2 SVGIG (reference sequence). The V gene lost 3 bases and the J gene lost 1 base, with 4 bases spanning the gap. CDR3 size: 12 residues. Written as DNA, the CDR3 is TGTGCCTGGAGAGAGTCTGGAAACACCATATATTTT. This sequence encodes CAWRESGNTIYF.

This chain uses TRBV6-1 with TRBJ2-5; D may be TRBD2 (6 bases). Looked up from germline, CDR1 is MNHNS and CDR2 is SASEGT. The V gene lost 3 bases and the J gene lost 2 bases, with 13 bases spanning the gap. The CDR3 is 15 residues long. CDR3 in amino acids: CASSDTGGAQETQYF. The DNA of the CDR3 is TGTGCCAGCAGTGATACCGGGGGAGCGCAAGAGACCCAGTACTTC.

The chain couples TRBV4-1 to TRBJ2-3; 7 bases are shared with TRBD2. This CDR3 has 16 amino acids. Trimming took 1 base from V and 2 from J; bases not matched to a gene: 6. Germline V gene data show CDR1 as MGHRA and CDR2 as YSYEKL. This CDR3 reads CASSQVGGTFTDTQYF. CDR3 bases: TGCGCCAGCAGCCAAGTGGGGGGGACGTTCACAGATACGCAGTATTTT.

This sequence joins TRBV4-1 and TRBJ2-7; 8 positions agree with TRBD2. The ends lost 5 bases at V and 4 bases at J; junction bases unmatched: 13. This CDR3 region has 16 residues. CDR1 is MGHRA and CDR2 is YSYEKL in the germline V gene. The CDR3 loop reads CASSYLTSGPSYEQYF. CDR3 coding DNA: TGCGCCAGCAGCTATCTAACTAGCGGACCCTCGTACGAGCAGTACTTC.

This chain connects TRBV7-9 to TRBJ1-2; TRBD1 matches 8 bases. V shed 2 bases, J shed 4 bases, and the junction held 15 bases outside the gene matches. Germline CDR1 and CDR2: SEHNR and FQNEAQ (reference sequence). There are 18 residues in the CDR3. The CDR3 sequence: CASSLPERTGPDFYGYTF. The CDR3 bases are TGTGCCAGCAGCTTACCCGAACGGACAGGGCCCGACTTCTATGGCTACACCTTC.

The rearrangement links TRBV6-5 to TRBJ2-5; no clear D gene. V lost 6 bases to trimming and J lost 2 bases, with 10 bases between them. Germline-derived CDR1 and CDR2 are MNHEY and SVGAGI. This CDR3 is built from 13 residues. Written as DNA, the CDR3 is TGTGCCAGCAGGGAGCGTATGCAAGAGACCCAGTACTTC. Amino acids: CASRERMQETQYF.

The V gene is TRBV6-1, the J gene TRBJ2-1; D is unclear. Germline-derived CDR1 and CDR2 are MNHNS and SASEGT. The CDR3 runs to 13 residues. V lost 7 bases to trimming and J lost 2 bases, with 9 bases between them. CDR3 sequence reads: CASTRWAYNEQFF. The CDR3 DNA sequence: TGTGCCAGCACCCGATGGGCCTACAATGAGCAGTTCTTC.

The V call is TRBV29-1, the J call TRBJ2-1; a possible D gene is TRBD2 (5 bases). The V end was cut by 4 bases, the J end by 0 bases, with 19 bases between. There are 17 residues in the CDR3. Germline V gene data show CDR1 as SQVTM and CDR2 as ANQGSEA. CDR3: CSVATDSATTSYNEQFF. The CDR3 DNA follows: TGCAGCGTTGCCACCGATAGCGCGACTACCTCCTACAATGAGCAGTTCTTC.

The chain carries TRBV27 and TRBJ1-4; no reliable D call. CDR1 is MNHEY and CDR2 is SMNVEV in the germline V gene (reference sequence). This CDR3 spans 13 amino acids. V gave up 3 bases and J gave up 4 bases, with 6 bases separating them. The CDR3 loop is CASSLTLNEKLFF. CDR3 in DNA: TGTGCCAGCAGTTTGACTCTTAATGAAAAACTGTTTTTT.

The chain combines TRBV28 with TRBJ1-4; D is unclear. The CDR3 totals 14 residues. Germline V lookup: CDR1 MDHEN, CDR2 SYDVKM. The V gene lost 3 bases and the J gene lost 8 bases, with 13 bases spanning the gap. This CDR3 reads CASSLWQRKEKLFF. Written as DNA, the CDR3 is TGTGCCAGCAGTTTGTGGCAGAGGAAGGAAAAACTGTTTTTT. The full variable domain, with the rest looked up from reference TRBV28 and TRBJ1-4, is DVKVTQSSRYLVKRTGEKVFLECVQDMDHENMFWYRQDPGLGLRLIYFSYDVKMKEKGDIPEGYSVSREKKERFSLILESASTNQTSMYLCASSLWQRKEKLFFGSGTQLSVL.

V and J are TRBV5-5 and TRBJ2-7; no clear D. The CDR3 is 13 residues long. V shed 4 bases and J shed 5 bases, with 13 bases lying between them. CDR1 and CDR2 from the germline V gene are SGHKS and YYEKEE (reference sequence). The CDR3 spells CASSPRASDEQYF. CDR3 nucleotide sequence: TGTGCCAGCAGCCCAAGAGCGAGCGACGAGCAGTACTTC.

Regarding this clone: A junction end diverges from the germline sequence, so it may reflect a read error. The V call is TRBV25-1, the J call TRBJ2-2; the match to TRBD1 covers 7 bases. This CDR3 spans 11 amino acids. Germline values: CDR1 MGHDK, CDR2 SYGVNS. CDR3 DNA: TGTGCCAGCAGTGACCAGACAGGGATGCTTTTT. Encoded protein: CASSDQTGMLF. The full variable domain, rest sourced from reference TRBV25-1 and TRBJ2-2, is EADIYQTPRYLVIGTGKKITLECSQTMGHDKMYWYQQDPGMELHLIHYSYGVNSTEKGDLSSESTVSRIRTEHFPLTLESARPSHTSQYLCASSDQTGMLFGEGSRLTVL.

V is TRBV7-9 and J is TRBJ2-3; TRBD2 matches 12 bases. The CDR3 has 17 amino acids. Germline V lookup: CDR1 SEHNR, CDR2 FQNEAQ (reference sequence). V lost 5 bases, J lost 2 bases, and 8 bases stayed unmatched. The CDR3 DNA is TGTGCCAGCAGCAAACTAGCGGGAGGCCGACACACAGATACGCAGTATTTT. This gives the protein CASSKLAGGRHTDTQYF.

CDR3 loop: CAWSPMGGGSNQPQHF. The CDR3 DNA follows: TGTGCCTGGAGTCCCATGGGGGGGGGTAGCAATCAGCCCCAGCATTTT. V usage is TRBV30 and J usage is TRBJ1-5, with D possibly being TRBD1 (5 bases). Germline V gene lookup returns CDR1 GTSNPN and CDR2 SVGIG (reference sequence). Trimming left V 2 bases short and J 0 bases short, with 14 bases between. The CDR3 has 16 amino acids.

This chain links TRBV6-5 with TRBJ2-7; the D is unclear. Trimming took off 4 bases at V and 5 bases at J, with 6 bases between the two ends. The CDR3 totals 11 residues. Germline CDR1 reads MNHEY; CDR2 reads SVGAGI. The CDR3 is CASSSPNEQYF. The CDR3 DNA sequence: TGTGCCAGCAGTTCCCCTAACGAGCAGTACTTC.